The 22 T cell receptor beta chains listed next were all sequenced from one sample in a study of cytomegalovirus exposure and HLA in healthy donors. Profiling relied on immunoSEQ multiplex PCR, and the TCRdb table lists in-frame clones only, not all of them. The sample holds 200,000 to 300,000 clones; approximately 86% are singletons and the top ten take roughly 1.2%. The sequencing sample was made of PBMCs. These receptors were taken from a woman aged 25 to 39 in good health and CMV-seropositive.

The rearrangement uses TRBV27 and TRBJ1-5; 9 bases align to TRBD1. CDR3 length: 17 residues. V shed 7 bases and J 2 bases; nucleotides not matched to a gene: 12. CDR1 is MNHEY and CDR2 is SMNVEV in the germline V gene (reference sequence). CDR3 sequence reads: CASKREGQGSGNQPQHF. The CDR3 DNA follows: TGTGCCAGCAAGAGGGAGGGACAGGGTTCTGGCAATCAGCCCCAGCATTTT.

V is TRBV11-2 and J is TRBJ2-7; TRBD2 matches at 10 bases. The V segment lost 4 bases and the J segment 3 bases; nucleotides outside the gene matches: 9. The CDR3 length is 16 residues. Germline V gives CDR1 SGHAT, CDR2 FQNNGV. CDR3 loop: CASSWRAGTSDYEQYF. The CDR3 nucleotides read TGTGCCAGCAGCTGGAGGGCCGGGACTAGCGACTACGAGCAGTACTTC. Combining the CDR3 with reference TRBV11-2 and TRBJ2-7 gives the whole variable domain EAGVAQSPRYKIIEKRQSVAFWCNPISGHATLYWYQQILGQGPKLLIQFQNNGVVDDSQLPKDRFSAERLKGVDSTLKIQPAKLEDSAVYLCASSWRAGTSDYEQYFGPGTRLTVT.

This clone occurred a few times. CDR3 bases: TGTGCCCGTGGGACAGCTTGGGGCACTGAAGCTTTCTTT. Translated, it gives CARGTAWGTEAFF. V usage is TRBV30 and J usage is TRBJ1-1; 7 nucleotides match TRBD1. There are 13 residues in the CDR3. V dropped 8 bases and J dropped 4; count of bases not matched to a gene: 10. Germline V gene data show CDR1 as GTSNPN and CDR2 as SVGIG (reference sequence).

This chain links TRBV9 with TRBJ2-1, with D possibly TRBD1 on 5 matching bases. The CDR3 extends over 12 amino acids. The V gene's germline CDR1 is SGDLS and CDR2 YYNGEE. The V gene lost 4 bases and the J gene lost 10 bases, with 12 bases spanning the gap. The CDR3 region has the DNA TGTGCCAGCAGCCCCGGACCAGGGGAGCAGTTCTTC. It encodes CASSPGPGEQFF.

The chain recombines TRBV19 with TRBJ1-1; no definite D call. Trimming cost V 1 base and J 6 bases, with 9 bases left between them. Per the germline V gene, CDR1 is LNHDA and CDR2 is SQIVND (reference sequence). The CDR3 covers 13 residues. In nucleotides, the CDR3 is TGTGCCAGTAGTATAGTCGACAAGGCTGAAGCTTTCTTT. Protein: CASSIVDKAEAFF.

The chain joins TRBV11-3 to TRBJ2-2, with 13 bases identical to TRBD2. This CDR3 has 17 residues. Germline V gene lookup returns CDR1 SGHNT and CDR2 YENEEA. J gave up 7 bases and V 4 bases, and 9 bases lay outside the gene matches. For the CDR3, the DNA is TGTGCCAGCAGCTCAACTAGCGGGAGGGCCAATCACGGGGAGCTGTTTTTT. Residues: CASSSTSGRANHGELFF.

The chain employs TRBV27 and TRBJ2-1; 9 positions agree with TRBD2. The ends lost 8 bases at V and 5 bases at J; junction bases unmatched: 4. The CDR3 length is 13 residues. Germline V lookup: CDR1 MNHEY, CDR2 SMNVEV (reference sequence). DNA of the CDR3: TGTGCCAGCGGACTAGCGCTCAACAATGAGCAGTTCTTC. This codes for CASGLALNNEQFF.

CDR3 loop: CASSSPRGSSYEQYF. The DNA for the CDR3 is TGTGCCAGCAGTTCACCGCGGGGGAGCTCCTACGAGCAGTACTTC. The chain employs TRBV28 and TRBJ2-7; 7 nucleotides match TRBD2. CDR1 is MDHEN, CDR2 SYDVKM, per germline. The CDR3 loop spans 15 amino acids. The trim removed 4 bases at V and 0 bases at J, leaving 6 bases unmatched.

J is TRBJ2-1 and V is TRBV4-2; D ambiguous. V lost 0 bases to trimming and J lost 2 bases, with 8 bases between them. CDR3 length: 15 amino acids. Germline V gives CDR1 LGHNA, CDR2 YNFKEQ. The CDR3 spells CASSQERIAYNEQFF. CDR3 nucleotide sequence: TGTGCCAGCAGCCAAGAGCGAATCGCCTACAATGAGCAGTTCTTC.

The chain recombines TRBV5-1 with TRBJ2-5; 8 bases fit TRBD2. The CDR3 extends over 15 amino acids. V dropped 2 bases and J dropped 1; count of bases not matched to a gene: 4. From germline, CDR1 is SGHRS and CDR2 YFSETQ. This chain's CDR3 is CASSLVTSAQETQYF. DNA of the CDR3: TGCGCCAGCAGCTTAGTGACTAGCGCCCAAGAGACCCAGTACTTC. Full variable domain (outside the CDR3, taken from reference TRBV5-1 and TRBJ2-5): KAGVTQTPRYLIKTRGQQVTLSCSPISGHRSVSWYQQTPGQGLQFLFEYFSETQRNKGNFPGRFSGRQFSNSRSEMNVSTLELGDSALYLCASSLVTSAQETQYFGPGTRLLVL.

The genes are TRBV5-6 and TRBJ2-2, with 8 bases lining up with TRBD1. Germline lookup yields CDR1 SGHDT and CDR2 YYEEEE. This CDR3 has 15 residues. Trimming removed 4 bases from V and 6 bases from J; junction bases left unmatched: 8. CDR3 DNA sequence: TGTGCCAGCAGCATCGGGACAGGCCGAGCCGGGGAGCTGTTTTTT. It encodes CASSIGTGRAGELFF.

In its sample, this clone was seen once. The V and J genes are TRBV11-3 and TRBJ2-2, with TRBD1 matching 10 bases. With 3 bases clipped from V and 4 bases from J, the junction kept 2 bases outside the gene matches. This CDR3 is built from 15 residues. Germline loops: CDR1 SGHNT, CDR2 YENEEA. This CDR3 is CASSFDRGRTGELFF. The CDR3 coding sequence is TGTGCCAGCAGCTTCGACAGGGGGCGCACCGGGGAGCTGTTTTTT.

Here the CDR3 reads CASSVDVGGRGSYNEQFF. CDR3 nucleotides: TGTGCCAGCAGCGTTGACGTCGGGGGGAGAGGATCCTACAATGAGCAGTTCTTC. The V and J genes are TRBV9 and TRBJ2-1; TRBD2 matches 7 bases. J lost 1 base, V lost 2 bases, and 12 bases had no gene match. From germline, CDR1 is SGDLS and CDR2 YYNGEE. The CDR3 is 18 residues long. The whole variable domain, remainder taken from reference TRBV9 and TRBJ2-1, is DSGVTQTPKHLITATGQRVTLRCSPRSGDLSVYWYQQSLDQGLQFLIQYYNGEERAKGNILERFSAQQFPDLHSELNLSSLELGDSALYFCASSVDVGGRGSYNEQFFGPGTRLTVL.

The table lists this clone with many counts. This chain links TRBV6-1 with TRBJ2-7, with D possibly matching TRBD1 (6 bases). The V gene lost 8 bases and the J gene lost 5 bases, with 13 bases spanning the gap. This CDR3 is built from 12 residues. Germline CDR1 reads MNHNS; CDR2 reads SASEGT. The CDR3 coding sequence is TGTGCCAGCGGGGGCCCCGGTAACGAGCAGTACTTC. Protein: CASGGPGNEQYF.

The chain has TRBV19 and TRBJ1-1; D might be TRBD1 (5 bases). Per the germline V gene, CDR1 is LNHDA and CDR2 is SQIVND (reference sequence). Trimming took off 5 bases at V and 0 bases at J, with 7 bases between the two ends. The CDR3 covers 13 residues. The CDR3 DNA sequence: TGTGCCAGTAGTGAACAGGTGAACACTGAAGCTTTCTTT. Translating gives CASSEQVNTEAFF.

This clone was picked up a small number of times. This sequence joins TRBV5-1 and TRBJ1-5; 8 nucleotides align to TRBD1. With 1 base clipped from V and 5 bases from J, the junction kept 5 bases outside the gene matches. The CDR3 has 15 amino acids. CDR1 SGHRS and CDR2 YFSETQ come from the germline V gene. CDR3 coding DNA: TGCGCCAGCAGCTTGACTCCAGGGGGCGATCAGCCCCAGCATTTT. This codes for CASSLTPGGDQPQHF.

This clone has just one count. The chain employs TRBV5-1 and TRBJ2-3, with 10 bases identical to TRBD2. The CDR3 loop spans 20 amino acids. Trimming removed 0 bases from V and 6 bases from J; junction bases left unmatched: 19. The germline CDR1 and CDR2 sequences are SGHRS and YFSETQ. CDR3 sequence (DNA): TGCGCCAGCAGCTTGGCTTCTGGAGGTCCGGGACTAGCGAGCGCGGATACGCAGTATTTT. This gives the protein CASSLASGGPGLASADTQYF.

This chain uses TRBV30 with TRBJ2-7; tentatively, D is TRBD2 (6 bases). V lost 1 base, J lost 2 bases, and 9 bases lay in between. CDR1 and CDR2 (germline): GTSNPN, SVGIG (reference sequence). This CDR3 comprises 13 residues. The CDR3 spells CAWSEGGPYEQYF. As DNA, the CDR3 is TGTGCCTGGAGTGAGGGAGGCCCCTACGAGCAGTACTTC.

The chain couples TRBV18 to TRBJ2-1; possible D gene TRBD2, 6 bases. CDR3 length equals 16 residues. Germline V lookup: CDR1 KGHSH, CDR2 LQKENI. V lost 3 bases to trimming and J lost 5 bases, with 17 bases between them. DNA of the CDR3: TGTGCCAGCTCACCCGGGACTTCCGGAGTACACAATGAGCAGTTCTTC. As protein: CASSPGTSGVHNEQFF.

The V gene is TRBV4-1, the J gene TRBJ2-3, with a weak D call TRBD1 (6 bases). CDR3 size: 13 residues. Germline V gene lookup returns CDR1 MGHRA and CDR2 YSYEKL. The CDR3 DNA reads TGCGCATCACAGGGACCCAGCACAGATACGCAGTATTTT. It encodes CASQGPSTDTQYF.

This clone was picked up one time. The chain combines TRBV29-1 with TRBJ2-1; 10 nucleotides agree with TRBD2. J lost 6 bases, V lost 4 bases, and 6 bases had no gene match. The CDR3 extends over 14 amino acids. The V gene's germline CDR1 is SQVTM and CDR2 ANQGSEA. CDR3 residues: CSVGAASGGNEQFF. CDR3 nucleotide sequence: TGCAGCGTTGGGGCGGCTAGCGGGGGCAATGAGCAGTTCTTC.

The chain carries TRBV28 and TRBJ1-1, with unresolved D. The germline V gene encodes CDR1 MDHEN and CDR2 SYDVKM. The CDR3 is 11 amino acids. Deletions cut 1 base from V and 10 bases from J, with 7 bases between. The CDR3, as DNA: TGTGCCAGCAGTTTATTAGGGAGAGCTTTCTTT. It codes for CASSLLGRAFF.